The entry that follows covers one TCR beta chain sequence. The germline V gene has CDR1 SGHRS and CDR2 YFSETQ. With V trimmed by 1 base and J by 8 bases, 6 bases remained unmatched. The CDR3 is 15 residues long. The PCR was carried out with 60 Vbeta primers and 13 Jbeta primers. Data came from immunoSEQ multiplex PCR; TCRdb stores just in-frame clones and leaves some out. In the table there are over 95,000 clones, about 79% of which are singletons. This sample stems from a study of cytomegalovirus exposure and HLA in healthy donors. The TCR originated in a human donor in good health. The chain combines TRBV5-1 with TRBJ1-2; 12 bases agree with TRBD1. The material sequenced was PBMCs. CDR3 in DNA: TGCGCCAGCAGCTTGATGGGACAGGGGGCAGAAGGCTACACCTTC. Its protein product is CASSLMGQGAEGYTF.